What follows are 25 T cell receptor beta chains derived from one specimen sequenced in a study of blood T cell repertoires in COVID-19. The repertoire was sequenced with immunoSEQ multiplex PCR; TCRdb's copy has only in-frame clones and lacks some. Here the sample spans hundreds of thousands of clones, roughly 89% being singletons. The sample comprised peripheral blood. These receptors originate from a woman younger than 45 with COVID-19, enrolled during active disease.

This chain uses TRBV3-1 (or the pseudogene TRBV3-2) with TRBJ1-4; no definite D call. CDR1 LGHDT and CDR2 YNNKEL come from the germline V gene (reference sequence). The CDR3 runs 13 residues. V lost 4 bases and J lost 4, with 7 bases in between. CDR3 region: CASSPGINEKLFF. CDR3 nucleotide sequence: TGTGCCAGCAGCCCCGGGATTAATGAAAAACTGTTTTTT.

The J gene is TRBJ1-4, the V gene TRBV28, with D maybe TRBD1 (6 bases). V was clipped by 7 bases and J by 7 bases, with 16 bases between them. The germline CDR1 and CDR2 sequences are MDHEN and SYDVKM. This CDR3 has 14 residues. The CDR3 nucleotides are TGTGCCAGCACCTTAGGGGGGGCAGGTGAAAAACTGTTTTTT. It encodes CASTLGGAGEKLFF.

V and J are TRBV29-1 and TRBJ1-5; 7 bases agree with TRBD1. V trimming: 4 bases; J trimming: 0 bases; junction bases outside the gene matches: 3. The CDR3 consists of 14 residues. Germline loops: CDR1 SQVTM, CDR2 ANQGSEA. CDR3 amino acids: CSVGTGNSNQPQHF. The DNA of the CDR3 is TGCAGCGTTGGGACAGGAAATAGCAATCAGCCCCAGCATTTT.

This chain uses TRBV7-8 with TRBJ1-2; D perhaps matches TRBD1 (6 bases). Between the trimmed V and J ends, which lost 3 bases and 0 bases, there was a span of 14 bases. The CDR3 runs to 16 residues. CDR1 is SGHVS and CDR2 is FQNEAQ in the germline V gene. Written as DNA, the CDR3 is TGTGCCAGCAGCTTCTCCGGACAGAACACTAACTATGGCTACACCTTC. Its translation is CASSFSGQNTNYGYTF.

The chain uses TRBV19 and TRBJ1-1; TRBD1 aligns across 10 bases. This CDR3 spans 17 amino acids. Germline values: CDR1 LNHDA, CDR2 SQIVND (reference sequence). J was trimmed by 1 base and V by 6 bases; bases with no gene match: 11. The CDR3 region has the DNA TGTGCCAGTAGGACCGGGACAGGGGCGGATCGGAACACTGAAGCTTTCTTT. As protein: CASRTGTGADRNTEAFF.

The CDR3 loop reads CASRGGTYNSPLHF. DNA of the CDR3: TGTGCCAGCCGGGGGGGGACCTATAATTCACCCCTCCACTTT. The genes are TRBV6-5 and TRBJ1-6; the D gene is possibly TRBD1 (5 bases). V lost 8 bases and J lost 2, with 10 bases in between. This CDR3 region has 14 residues. CDR1 MNHEY and CDR2 SVGAGI come from the germline V gene.

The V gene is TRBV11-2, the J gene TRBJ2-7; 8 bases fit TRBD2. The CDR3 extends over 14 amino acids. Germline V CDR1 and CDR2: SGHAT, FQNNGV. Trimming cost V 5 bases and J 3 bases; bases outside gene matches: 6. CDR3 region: CASSPRSGSYEQYF. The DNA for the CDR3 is TGTGCCAGCAGCCCCCGGAGCGGGAGCTACGAGCAGTACTTC.

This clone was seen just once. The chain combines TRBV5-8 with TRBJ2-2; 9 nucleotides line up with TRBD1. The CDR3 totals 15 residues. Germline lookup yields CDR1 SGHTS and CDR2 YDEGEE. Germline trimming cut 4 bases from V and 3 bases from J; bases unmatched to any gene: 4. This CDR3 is CASSVRQGDTGELFF. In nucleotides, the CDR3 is TGTGCCAGCAGCGTGCGACAGGGGGACACCGGGGAGCTGTTTTTT.

The CDR3 protein is CASSEPGTGTYEQYF. As DNA, the CDR3 is TGTGCCAGCAGTGAACCAGGGACAGGGACTTACGAGCAGTACTTC. The chain uses TRBV25-1 and TRBJ2-7; TRBD1 aligns across 9 bases. The trim removed 2 bases at V and 4 bases at J, leaving 6 bases unmatched. The CDR3 length is 15 residues. CDR1 MGHDK and CDR2 SYGVNS come from the germline V gene.

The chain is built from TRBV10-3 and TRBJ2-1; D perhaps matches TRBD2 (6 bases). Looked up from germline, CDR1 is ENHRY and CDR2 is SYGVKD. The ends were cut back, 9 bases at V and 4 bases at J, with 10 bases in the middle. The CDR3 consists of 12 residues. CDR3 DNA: TGTGCCATTAGACTAGAGTACAATGAGCAGTTCTTC. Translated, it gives CAIRLEYNEQFF.

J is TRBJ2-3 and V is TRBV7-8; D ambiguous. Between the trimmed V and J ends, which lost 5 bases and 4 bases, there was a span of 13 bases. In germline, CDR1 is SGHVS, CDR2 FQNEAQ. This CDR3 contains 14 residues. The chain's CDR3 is CASSLLRVSDTQYF. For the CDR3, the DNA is TGTGCCAGCAGCCTACTGAGAGTATCAGATACGCAGTATTTT. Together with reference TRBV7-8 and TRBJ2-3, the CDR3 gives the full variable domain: GAGVSQSPRYKVAKRGQDVALRCDPISGHVSLFWYQQALGQGPEFLTYFQNEAQLDKSGLPSDRFFAERPEGSVSTLKIQRTQQEDSAVYLCASSLLRVSDTQYFGPGTRLTVL.

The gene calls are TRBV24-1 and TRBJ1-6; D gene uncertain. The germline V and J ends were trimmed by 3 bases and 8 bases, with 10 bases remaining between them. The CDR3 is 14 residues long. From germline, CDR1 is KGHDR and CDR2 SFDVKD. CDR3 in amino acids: CATSDGQVDSPLHF. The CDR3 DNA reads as TGTGCCACCAGTGATGGGCAGGTGGATTCACCCCTCCACTTT.

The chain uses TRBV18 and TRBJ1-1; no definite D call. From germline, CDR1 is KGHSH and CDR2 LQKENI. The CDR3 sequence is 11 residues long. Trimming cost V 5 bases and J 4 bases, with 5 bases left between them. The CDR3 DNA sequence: TGTGCCAGCTCATATCTCACTGAAGCTTTCTTT. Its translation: CASSYLTEAFF.

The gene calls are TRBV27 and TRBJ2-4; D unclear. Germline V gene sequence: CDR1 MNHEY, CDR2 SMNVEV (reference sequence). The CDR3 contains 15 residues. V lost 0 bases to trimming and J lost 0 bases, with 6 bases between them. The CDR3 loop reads CASSLSIGAKNIQYF. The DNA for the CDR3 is TGTGCCAGCAGTTTATCGATCGGAGCCAAAAACATTCAGTACTTC.

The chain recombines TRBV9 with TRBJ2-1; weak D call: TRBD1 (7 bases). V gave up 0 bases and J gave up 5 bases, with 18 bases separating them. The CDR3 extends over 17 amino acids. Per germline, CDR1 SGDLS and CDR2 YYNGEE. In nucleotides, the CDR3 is TGTGCCAGCAGCGTAGGGGGCGCAGGGGGGACCGACAATGAGCAGTTCTTC. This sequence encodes CASSVGGAGGTDNEQFF.

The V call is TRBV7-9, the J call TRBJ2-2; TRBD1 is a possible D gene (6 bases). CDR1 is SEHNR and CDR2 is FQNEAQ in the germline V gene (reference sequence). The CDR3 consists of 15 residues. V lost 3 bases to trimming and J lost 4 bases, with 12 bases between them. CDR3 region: CASSFGPDSTGELFF. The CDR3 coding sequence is TGTGCCAGCAGCTTTGGCCCGGACAGCACCGGGGAGCTGTTTTTT.

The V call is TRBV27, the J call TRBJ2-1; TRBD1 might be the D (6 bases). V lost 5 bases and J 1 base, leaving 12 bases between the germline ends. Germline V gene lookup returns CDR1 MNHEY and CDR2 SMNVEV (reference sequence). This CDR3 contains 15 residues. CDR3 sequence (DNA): TGTGCCAGCAGTCTAAGACAGGTATCCTACAATGAGCAGTTCTTC. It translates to CASSLRQVSYNEQFF.

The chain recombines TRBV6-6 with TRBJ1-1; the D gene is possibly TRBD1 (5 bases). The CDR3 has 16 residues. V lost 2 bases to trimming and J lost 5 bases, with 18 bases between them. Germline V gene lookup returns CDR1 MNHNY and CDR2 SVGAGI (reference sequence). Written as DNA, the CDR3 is TGTGCCAGCAGTTACCCCATAGACAGTGGGTTGACTGAAGCTTTCTTT. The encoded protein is CASSYPIDSGLTEAFF.

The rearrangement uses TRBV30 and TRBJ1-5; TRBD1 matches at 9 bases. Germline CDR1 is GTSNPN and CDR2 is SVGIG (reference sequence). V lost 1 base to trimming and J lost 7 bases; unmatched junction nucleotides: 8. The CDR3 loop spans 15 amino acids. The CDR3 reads CAWSGRTGDGQPQHF. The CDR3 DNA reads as TGTGCCTGGAGTGGGAGGACAGGGGATGGCCAGCCCCAGCATTTT.

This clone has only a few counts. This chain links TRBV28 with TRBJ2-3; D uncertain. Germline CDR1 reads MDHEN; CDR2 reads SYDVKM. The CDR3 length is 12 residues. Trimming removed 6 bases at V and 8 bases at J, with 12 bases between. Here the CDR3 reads CASSLNLFTQYF. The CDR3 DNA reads TGTGCCAGCAGCCTTAACTTGTTTACGCAGTATTTT.

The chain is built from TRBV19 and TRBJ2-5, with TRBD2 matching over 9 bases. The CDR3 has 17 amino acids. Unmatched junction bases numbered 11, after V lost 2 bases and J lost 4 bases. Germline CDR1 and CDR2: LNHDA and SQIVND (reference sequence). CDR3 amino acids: CASSISSGGPLGETQYF. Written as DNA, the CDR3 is TGTGCCAGTAGTATAAGTAGCGGGGGACCTTTGGGAGAGACCCAGTACTTC.

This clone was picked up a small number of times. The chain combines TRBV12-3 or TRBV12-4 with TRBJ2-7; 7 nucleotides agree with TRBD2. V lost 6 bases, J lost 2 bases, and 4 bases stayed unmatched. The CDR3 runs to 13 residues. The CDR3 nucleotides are TGTGCCAGCAGCCCCGGGACTACCTACGAGCAGTACTTC. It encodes CASSPGTTYEQYF.

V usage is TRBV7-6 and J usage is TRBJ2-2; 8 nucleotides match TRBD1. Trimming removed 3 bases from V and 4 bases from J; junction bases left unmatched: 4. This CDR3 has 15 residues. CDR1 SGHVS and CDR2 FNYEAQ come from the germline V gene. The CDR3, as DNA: TGTGCCAGCAGCTTGACAGGGGCCGTCACCGGGGAGCTGTTTTTT. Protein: CASSLTGAVTGELFF.

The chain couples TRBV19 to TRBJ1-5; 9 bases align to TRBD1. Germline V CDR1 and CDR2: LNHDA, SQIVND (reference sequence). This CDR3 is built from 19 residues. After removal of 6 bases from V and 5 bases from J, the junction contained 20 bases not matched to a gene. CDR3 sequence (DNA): TGTGCCAGTAGGGCAACTCGGACAGGGGCCAAATCGCGGGATCAGCCCCAGCATTTT. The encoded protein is CASRATRTGAKSRDQPQHF.

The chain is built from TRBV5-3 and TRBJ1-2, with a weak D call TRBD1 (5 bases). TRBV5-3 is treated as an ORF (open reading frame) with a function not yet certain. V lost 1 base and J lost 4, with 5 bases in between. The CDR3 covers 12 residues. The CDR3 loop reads CARSLRGYGYTF. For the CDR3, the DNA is TGTGCCAGAAGCTTGAGGGGCTATGGCTACACCTTC.